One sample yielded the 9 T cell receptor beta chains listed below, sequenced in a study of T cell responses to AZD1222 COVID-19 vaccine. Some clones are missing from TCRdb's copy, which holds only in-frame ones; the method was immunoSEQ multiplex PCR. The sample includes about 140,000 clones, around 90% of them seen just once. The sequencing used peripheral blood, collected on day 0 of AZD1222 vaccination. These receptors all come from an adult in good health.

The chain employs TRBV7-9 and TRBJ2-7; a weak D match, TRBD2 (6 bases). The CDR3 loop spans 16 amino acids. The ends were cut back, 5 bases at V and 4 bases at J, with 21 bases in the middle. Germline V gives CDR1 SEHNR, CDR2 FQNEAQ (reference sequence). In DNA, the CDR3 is TGTGCCAGCAGCCGATATGGGGCTAGCGCAGGTTACGAGCAGTACTTC. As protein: CASSRYGASAGYEQYF.

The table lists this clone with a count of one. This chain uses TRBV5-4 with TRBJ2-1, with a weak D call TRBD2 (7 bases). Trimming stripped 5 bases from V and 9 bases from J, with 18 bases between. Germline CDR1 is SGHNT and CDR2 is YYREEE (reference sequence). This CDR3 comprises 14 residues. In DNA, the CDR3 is TGTGCCAGCAGTTATGGGACACCGGGGGGTGAGCAGTTCTTC. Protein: CASSYGTPGGEQFF.

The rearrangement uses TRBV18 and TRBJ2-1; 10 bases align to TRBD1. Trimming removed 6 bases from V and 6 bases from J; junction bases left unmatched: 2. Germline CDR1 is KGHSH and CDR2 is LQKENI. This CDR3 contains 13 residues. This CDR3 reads CASSRDRGNEQFF. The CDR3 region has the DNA TGTGCCAGCTCCCGGGACAGGGGCAATGAGCAGTTCTTC.

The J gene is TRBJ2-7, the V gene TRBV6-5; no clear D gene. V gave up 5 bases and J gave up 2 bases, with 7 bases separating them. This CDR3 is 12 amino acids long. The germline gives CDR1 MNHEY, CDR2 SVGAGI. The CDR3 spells CASSTEAYEQYF. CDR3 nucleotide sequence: TGTGCCAGCAGTACAGAGGCCTACGAGCAGTACTTC.

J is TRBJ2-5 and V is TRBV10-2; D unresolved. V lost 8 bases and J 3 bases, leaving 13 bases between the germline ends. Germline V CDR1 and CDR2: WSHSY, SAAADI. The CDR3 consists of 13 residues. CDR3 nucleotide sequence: TGCGCCAGCCTTGGGTCCCGGGAAGAGACCCAGTACTTC. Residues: CASLGSREETQYF.

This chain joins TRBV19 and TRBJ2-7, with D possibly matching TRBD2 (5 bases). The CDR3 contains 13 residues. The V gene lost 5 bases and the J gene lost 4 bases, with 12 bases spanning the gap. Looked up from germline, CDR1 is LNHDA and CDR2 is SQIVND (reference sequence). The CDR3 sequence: CASSLGEGYEQYF. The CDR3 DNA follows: TGTGCCAGTAGTCTGGGAGAGGGATACGAGCAGTACTTC.

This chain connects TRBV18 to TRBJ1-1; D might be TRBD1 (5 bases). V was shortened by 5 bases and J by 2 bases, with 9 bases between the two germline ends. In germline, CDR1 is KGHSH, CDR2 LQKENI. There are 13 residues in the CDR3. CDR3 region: CASSKQANTEAFF. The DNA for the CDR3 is TGTGCCAGCTCAAAACAGGCTAACACTGAAGCTTTCTTT.

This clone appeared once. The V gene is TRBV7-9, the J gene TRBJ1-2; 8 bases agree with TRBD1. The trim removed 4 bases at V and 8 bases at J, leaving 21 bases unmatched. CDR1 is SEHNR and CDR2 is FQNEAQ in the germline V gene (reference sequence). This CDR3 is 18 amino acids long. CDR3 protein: CASSSTSMDRARLEGYTF. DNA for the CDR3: TGTGCCAGCAGCTCTACTTCTATGGACAGGGCTCGGCTAGAAGGCTACACCTTC.

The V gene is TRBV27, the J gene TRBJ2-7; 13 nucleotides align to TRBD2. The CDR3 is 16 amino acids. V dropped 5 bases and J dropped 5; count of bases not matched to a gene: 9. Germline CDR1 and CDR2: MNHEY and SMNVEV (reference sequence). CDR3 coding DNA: TGTGCCAGCAGTCTAGGGACTAGCGGGGTCCTCGACGAGCAGTACTTC. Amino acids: CASSLGTSGVLDEQYF.